The rows below give T cell receptor beta chains drawn from one sample of a study of CD8+CD57+ T cells in acquired aplastic anemia. TCRdb reprocessed the reads with MiXCR, giving one entry per CDR3 protein. The sample includes 200,000 to 250,000 distinct CDR3 sequences, 61% seen only once; the top ten take 25% to 30%. Sequenced sample: sorted CD4+, CD8+, or CD8+CD57+ T cells (not recorded which) from PBMCs. The receptors were gathered from a human donor in good health. Both conserved end residues are part of each CDR3. A D gene is named only where the DNA matches it firmly. Size is omitted from some rows. Given values are once, few, many or a class for expanded clones.

length | D | size | J | V | CDR3 | DNA
12 | - | - | TRBJ1-6 | TRBV10-3 | CATKEAASPLHF | TGTGCCACTAAGGAGGCGGCTTCACCCCTCCACTTT
13 | - | - | TRBJ1-3 | TRBV7-2 | CASSFSGGDTIYF | TGTGCCAGCAGCTTCTCGGGGGGAGACACCATATATTTT
15 | TRBD1 | - | TRBJ1-2 | TRBV12-5 | CASSPQTGQGNGYTF | TGTGCCAGCAGCCCCCAGACGGGACAGGGCAATGGCTACACCTTC
13 | - | - | TRBJ1-2 | TRBV10-3 | CAISESKGFGYTF | TGTGCCATCAGTGAGTCCAAGGGGTTCGGCTACACCTTC
14 | - | many | TRBJ1-1 | TRBV5-1 | CASSLGSENTEAFF | TGCGCCAGCAGCTTGGGTTCAGAGAACACTGAAGCTTTCTTT
15 | TRBD1 | many | TRBJ2-7 | TRBV9 | CASSGRDRGPYEQYF | TGTGCCAGCAGCGGCCGGGACAGGGGGCCCTACGAGCAGTACTTC
16 | TRBD1 | - | TRBJ2-5 | TRBV20-1 | CSARPFLDRGKETQYF | TGCAGTGCTAGACCGTTCCTGGACAGGGGTAAAGAGACCCAGTACTTC
13 | - | - | TRBJ2-1 | TRBV4-3 | CASKRGDEGGQFF | TGCGCCAGCAAGAGGGGGGACGAAGGGGGGCAGTTCTTC
15 | - | - | TRBJ1-2 | TRBV5-4 | CASSRIRWTSYGYTF | TGTGCCAGCAGTCGAATAAGGTGGACTTCCTATGGCTACACCTTC
16 | - | many | TRBJ2-1 | TRBV4-1 | CASSPDGTPSYNEQFF | TGCGCCAGCAGCCCAGACGGGACACCCTCCTACAATGAGCAGTTCTTC
18 | TRBD2 | many | TRBJ2-5 | TRBV20-1 | CSAPPGTRIPEYQETQYF | TGCAGTGCCCCCCCCGGGACTAGAATACCCGAGTACCAAGAGACCCAGTACTTC
18 | TRBD1 | many | TRBJ2-1 | TRBV11-2 | CASSSTSIGTGSYNEQFF | TGTGCCAGCAGCTCCACCTCCATTGGGACAGGATCCTACAATGAGCAGTTCTTC
13 | - | many | TRBJ2-3 | TRBV7-9 | CASRAGMADTQYF | TGTGCCAGCAGAGCCGGGATGGCAGATACGCAGTATTTT